Following are 30 T cell receptor beta chains from one sample sequenced in a study of beta chain features in type 1 diabetes. Study-wide results and caveats: Among all four CD4+ subsets, Type 1 diabetes patients had TCRB CDR3s that were moderately but significantly shorter.

These receptors are not linked to any known antigen. Every isolated RNA sample was fully reverse transcribed, so sequencing captured expressed TCRB transcripts. Produced via immunoSEQ multiplex PCR; TCRdb's table is partial and in-frame only. The sample includes under 150,000 clones, approximately 15% seen only once; the top ten take 2.6%. The sample taken for sequencing was central memory CD4+ T cells from blood. The receptors shown here come from a man aged 18 to 29 with type 1 diabetes.

This clone is labeled medium-sized. The gene calls are TRBV25-1 and TRBJ2-5; tentatively, D is TRBD2 (7 bases). Germline lookup yields CDR1 MGHDK and CDR2 SYGVNS. V was cut by 5 bases and J by 1 base, with 20 bases left in between. CDR3 length equals 17 residues. CDR3 nucleotides: TGTGCCAGCAGTCAAATCTCGTGGGAGGGGGTCCAAGAGACCCAGTACTTC. This translates into CASSQISWEGVQETQYF.

This clone has more than one count but fewer than ten. The rearrangement uses TRBV5-1 and TRBJ2-5; a possible D gene is TRBD1 (6 bases). CDR1 is SGHRS and CDR2 is YFSETQ in the germline V gene. The CDR3 has 14 amino acids. V was pared by 3 bases and J by 2 bases, with 11 bases between. The CDR3 bases are TGCGCCAGCAGCTCGCGGACAGCTCAAGAGACCCAGTACTTC. It translates to CASSSRTAQETQYF.

The chain couples TRBV14 to TRBJ2-7, with no clear D. Germline lookup yields CDR1 SGHDN and CDR2 FVKESK. V lost 0 bases and J lost 8, with 11 bases in between. The CDR3 spans 13 residues. The CDR3 here is CASSQDMEGKQYF. The CDR3 bases are TGTGCCAGCAGCCAAGATATGGAAGGCAAGCAGTACTTC. Complete variable domain (other parts from reference TRBV14 and TRBJ2-7): EAGVTQFPSHSVIEKGQTVTLRCDPISGHDNLYWYRRVMGKEIKFLLHFVKESKQDESGMPNNRFLAERTGGTYSTLKVQPAELEDSGVYFCASSQDMEGKQYFGPGTRLTVT.

This clone was detected only a few times. The chain has TRBV5-1 and TRBJ1-6, with 7 bases aligning to TRBD1. Unmatched junction bases numbered 7, after V lost 4 bases and J lost 0 bases. This CDR3 has 17 amino acids. CDR1 and CDR2 from the germline V gene are SGHRS and YFSETQ. In nucleotides, the CDR3 is TGCGCCAGCAGCCCGGGGACAGCCAGCTCCTATAATTCACCCCTCCACTTT. Amino acids: CASSPGTASSYNSPLHF.

The table lists this clone with a few counts. CDR3 protein: CSARTAYEQYF. CDR3 nucleotides: TGCAGTGCTCGAACAGCTTACGAGCAGTACTTC. V is TRBV20-1 and J is TRBJ2-7; D is undetermined. The CDR3 is made up of 11 amino acids. Germline V gene data show CDR1 as DFQATT and CDR2 as SNEGSKA (reference sequence). V was pared by 5 bases and J by 4 bases, with 9 bases between.

The V gene is TRBV5-4, the J gene TRBJ2-7, with no clear D. Trimming took 0 bases from V and 1 from J, leaving 8 bases between them. Germline-derived CDR1 and CDR2 are SGHNT and YYREEE (reference sequence). This CDR3 spans 14 amino acids. The CDR3, as DNA: TGTGCCAGCAGCTTGGAAATAGGGTCCTACGAGCAGTACTTC. Protein sequence: CASSLEIGSYEQYF.

The chain is built from TRBV11-3 and TRBJ2-4; D not certain. This CDR3 comprises 15 residues. The V end was cut by 0 bases, the J end by 4 bases, with 10 bases between. Germline loops: CDR1 SGHNT, CDR2 YENEEA. In nucleotides, the CDR3 is TGTGCCAGCAGCTTAGAGCCGGGTGGTAAAAACATTCAGTACTTC. Its protein product is CASSLEPGGKNIQYF.

The gene calls are TRBV27 and TRBJ2-3, with 8 bases aligning to TRBD1. CDR3 length: 15 amino acids. Looked up from germline, CDR1 is MNHEY and CDR2 is SMNVEV (reference sequence). V trimming: 3 bases; J trimming: 1 base; junction bases outside the gene matches: 3. The CDR3 sequence is CASSFRGRGTDTQYF. The DNA for the CDR3 is TGTGCCAGCAGTTTCAGGGGGCGCGGCACAGATACGCAGTATTTT.

The V call is TRBV5-1, the J call TRBJ2-5; TRBD2 aligns across 9 bases. Germline V gene sequence: CDR1 SGHRS, CDR2 YFSETQ. The CDR3 runs to 16 residues. The V and J ends lost 0 bases and 4 bases, in that order; junction bases with no gene match: 7. This CDR3 is CASSLEASGTGETQYF. The CDR3 DNA sequence: TGCGCCAGCAGCTTGGAGGCTAGCGGGACGGGAGAGACCCAGTACTTC. Complete variable domain (other parts from reference TRBV5-1 and TRBJ2-5): KAGVTQTPRYLIKTRGQQVTLSCSPISGHRSVSWYQQTPGQGLQFLFEYFSETQRNKGNFPGRFSGRQFSNSRSEMNVSTLELGDSALYLCASSLEASGTGETQYFGPGTRLLVL.

The rearrangement links TRBV4-3 to TRBJ1-2; a weak D match, TRBD1 (5 bases). CDR3 size: 15 residues. Trimming removed 0 bases at V and 1 base at J, with 9 bases between. Looked up from germline, CDR1 is LGHNA and CDR2 is YSLEER. The CDR3 loop is CASSQEGAYNYGYTF. The CDR3 bases are TGCGCCAGCAGCCAAGAAGGGGCCTATAACTATGGCTACACCTTC.

The chain recombines TRBV6-6 with TRBJ2-7; D is perhaps TRBD2 (5 bases). The germline V gene encodes CDR1 MNHNY and CDR2 SVGAGI (reference sequence). The CDR3 runs 15 residues. V was cut by 0 bases and J by 3 bases, with 12 bases left in between. The CDR3 nucleotides are TGTGCCAGCAGTTACTCGGGGAATAGCGACTACGAGCAGTACTTC. The encoded protein is CASSYSGNSDYEQYF.

As regards this clone: A single base separates this from a much larger clone, so it may be a read error. The rearrangement links TRBV30 to TRBJ1-1; the D is unclear. The CDR3 loop spans 14 amino acids. Germline lookup yields CDR1 GTSNPN and CDR2 SVGIG (reference sequence). CDR3 nucleotide sequence: TGTTCCTCCCACCCTCGGGGTGGGAACACTGAAGCTTTCTTT. Amino acid sequence: CSSHPRGGNTEAFF.

This clone was observed a few times. The chain links TRBV7-2 to TRBJ2-7, with 13 bases aligning to TRBD2. The CDR3 length is 16 residues. Trimming took 5 bases from V and 4 from J; bases not matched to a gene: 8. Germline CDR1 is SGHTA and CDR2 is FQGNSA. In DNA form, the CDR3 reads TGTGCCAGCAGCCTCGGGACTAGCGGGAATGCGTACGAGCAGTACTTC. This translates into CASSLGTSGNAYEQYF.

The V call is TRBV5-6, the J call TRBJ2-1; D may correspond to TRBD1 or TRBD2 (5 bases each). The CDR3 has 19 amino acids. CDR1 SGHDT and CDR2 YYEEEE come from the germline V gene. V was pared by 2 bases and J by 0 bases, with 21 bases between. The CDR3, as DNA: TGTGCCAGCAGCTTACGGTTACTTGGGGGAGTCAGCTCCTACAATGAGCAGTTCTTC. Residues: CASSLRLLGGVSSYNEQFF. Drawing the rest from reference TRBV5-6 and TRBJ2-1, the complete variable domain is DAGVTQSPTHLIKTRGQQVTLRCSPKSGHDTVSWYQQALGQGPQFIFQYYEEEERQRGNFPDRFSGHQFPNYSSELNVNALLLGDSALYLCASSLRLLGGVSSYNEQFFGPGTRLTVL.

J is TRBJ1-6 and V is TRBV18; the D is unclear. CDR1 and CDR2 (germline): KGHSH, LQKENI. Between the trimmed V and J ends, which lost 4 bases and 9 bases, there was a span of 13 bases. CDR3 size: 14 residues. This chain's CDR3 is CASSLPGPGSPLHF. The CDR3 DNA reads as TGTGCCAGCTCACTACCTGGTCCGGGTTCACCCCTCCACTTT.

This clone was found a few times. The rearrangement uses TRBV30 and TRBJ2-1; weak D call: TRBD1 (6 bases). The V end lost 4 bases, the J end lost 6 bases, and 13 bases lay between the germline ends. The CDR3 sequence is 13 residues long. From germline, CDR1 is GTSNPN and CDR2 SVGIG (reference sequence). Here the CDR3 DNA reads TGTGCCTGGAACCAAGACAGGTTCAATGAGCAGTTCTTC. It translates to CAWNQDRFNEQFF.

J is TRBJ2-7 and V is TRBV7-2, with 7 bases fitting TRBD1. V lost 3 bases, J lost 2 bases, and 4 bases stayed unmatched. The CDR3 has 14 amino acids. Germline V gene sequence: CDR1 SGHTA, CDR2 FQGNSA. In DNA, the CDR3 is TGTGCCAGCAGCTTCCAACAGGGGACCTACGAGCAGTACTTC. Protein: CASSFQQGTYEQYF.

The chain links TRBV29-1 to TRBJ2-7, with 12 bases identical to TRBD2. The CDR3 runs 14 residues. Germline CDR1 is SQVTM and CDR2 is ANQGSEA. J gave up 6 bases and V 2 bases, and 5 bases lay outside the gene matches. The CDR3 spells CSVELSSGRGEQYF. DNA for the CDR3: TGCAGCGTTGAATTGTCTAGCGGGAGGGGCGAGCAGTACTTC.

The chain carries TRBV9 and TRBJ1-5; D gene unclear. V gave up 0 bases and J gave up 3 bases, with 4 bases separating them. The CDR3 extends over 13 amino acids. Germline assignment: CDR1 SGDLS and CDR2 YYNGEE. The CDR3 loop is CASSVDINQPQHF. The CDR3 nucleotides are TGTGCCAGCAGCGTAGATATCAATCAGCCCCAGCATTTT.

This chain joins TRBV7-2 and TRBJ1-5; D gene ambiguous. From germline, CDR1 is SGHTA and CDR2 FQGNSA. CDR3 length: 13 amino acids. Trimming took 2 bases from V and 7 from J, leaving 9 bases between them. This chain's CDR3 is CASSLRRGQPQHF. The CDR3 DNA is TGTGCCAGCAGCTTAAGACGTGGGCAGCCCCAGCATTTT.

This clone came up a few times. The germline gene is not matched at one end of the junction; a read error may be the cause. The rearrangement joins TRBV29-1 to TRBJ1-2, with D possibly TRBD1 on 6 matching bases. Germline V lookup: CDR1 SQVTM, CDR2 ANQGSEA. CDR3 size: 13 residues. The CDR3 reads CSVEGQSGYGYTF. The CDR3 coding sequence is TGCAGCGTCGAAGGACAGAGCGGCTATGGCTACACCTTC.

The sample holds many counts of this clone. The chain joins TRBV14 to TRBJ2-2, with D possibly TRBD1 on 5 matching bases. The V end was cut by 4 bases, the J end by 5 bases, with 14 bases between. The CDR3 is 15 amino acids. In germline, CDR1 is SGHDN, CDR2 FVKESK. CDR3 region: CASSPQIRVTGELFF. The CDR3 nucleotides are TGTGCCAGCAGCCCTCAAATCAGGGTTACCGGGGAGCTGTTTTTT.

Remarks on this clone: A far larger clone is one nucleotide away, so this likely arose from a read error. CDR3 protein: CASSGVTGELFF. CDR3 coding DNA: TGTGCCAGCAGTGGGGTCACCGGGGAGCTGTTTTTT. The chain has TRBV6-1 and TRBJ2-2; unclear D gene. There are 12 residues in the CDR3. The germline CDR1 and CDR2 sequences are MNHNS and SASEGT. The V and J ends lost 4 bases and 4 bases respectively, with 4 bases between them.

This sequence joins TRBV9 and TRBJ1-5; D is unclear. Germline loops: CDR1 SGDLS, CDR2 YYNGEE. Trimming took off 5 bases at V and 0 bases at J, with 12 bases between the two ends. The CDR3 length is 15 residues. In nucleotides, the CDR3 is TGTGCCAGCAGTAGAGAAGGCTATAGCAATCAGCCCCAGCATTTT. Its translation is CASSREGYSNQPQHF.

The CDR3 loop reads CASSQDRIAATVVDTQYF. The DNA for the CDR3 is TGTGCCAGCAGCCAAGATAGGATAGCCGCAACTGTCGTGGATACGCAGTATTTT. V and J are TRBV4-2 and TRBJ2-3; D remains ambiguous. CDR1 and CDR2 (germline): LGHNA, YNFKEQ. V dropped 0 bases and J dropped 6 bases, with 22 bases sitting between them. CDR3 size: 18 residues.

This chain joins TRBV19 and TRBJ1-2; D is undetermined. This CDR3 is 13 amino acids long. The germline V gene encodes CDR1 LNHDA and CDR2 SQIVND (reference sequence). V was pared by 6 bases and J by 2 bases, with 10 bases between. This CDR3 reads CASRLTRNYGYTF. Here the CDR3 DNA reads TGTGCCAGTAGGTTGACAAGGAACTATGGCTACACCTTC.

The chain employs TRBV5-6 and TRBJ2-4, with D perhaps matching TRBD1 (6 bases). Per germline, CDR1 SGHDT and CDR2 YYEEEE. Trimming took off 2 bases at V and 0 bases at J, with 12 bases between the two ends. The CDR3 is 16 amino acids. The DNA of the CDR3 is TGTGCCAGCAGCTTACAGGGCCGTCTAGCCAAAAACATTCAGTACTTC. Protein: CASSLQGRLAKNIQYF.

On this clone: This probably arose from a read error, given a far larger clone one base away. The V call is TRBV29-1, the J call TRBJ2-2; tentative D call: TRBD1 (6 bases). Trimming cost V 7 bases and J 5 bases, with 20 bases left between them. The CDR3 is 15 amino acids. Germline CDR1 and CDR2: SQVTM and ANQGSEA. CDR3 bases: TGCAGCGCGAGACAGGTGGCGGACTGGACCGGGGAGCTGTTTTTT. Translating it yields CSARQVADWTGELFF.

This chain joins TRBV20-1 and TRBJ2-3; D unresolved. This CDR3 has 11 amino acids. Germline V gene data show CDR1 as DFQATT and CDR2 as SNEGSKA (reference sequence). The V end was cut by 5 bases, the J end by 3 bases, with 6 bases between. The CDR3 is CSAPATDTQYF. CDR3 in DNA: TGCAGTGCTCCGGCTACAGATACGCAGTATTTT.

The rearrangement links TRBV2 to TRBJ2-6; 7 nucleotides line up with TRBD1. The CDR3 runs to 17 residues. With 7 bases clipped from V and 1 base from J, the junction kept 10 bases outside the gene matches. Germline CDR1 reads SNHLY; CDR2 reads FYNNEI. Here the CDR3 reads CASTTGQRGSGANVLTF. The CDR3, as DNA: TGTGCCAGCACTACGGGACAGAGGGGGTCTGGGGCCAACGTCCTGACTTTC.